This T cell receptor beta chain was profiled in a study of cytotoxic CD8 clonotypes in ibrutinib-treated CLL. This table comes from immunoSEQ multiplex PCR, and its TCRdb copy is limited to in-frame clones, with some not included. The table includes approximately 26,000 clones, roughly 85% detected once. Germline V gene lookup returns CDR1 SNHLY and CDR2 FYNNEI. This CDR3 has 15 amino acids. V dropped 3 bases and J dropped 4 bases, with 14 bases sitting between them. Study-wide findings and caveats: Increased clonality at ibrutinib response gave way to a return toward baseline at progression. The public clonotypes identified were infrequent and showed contraction or stability on treatment. At the start, clonality exceeded age-matched healthy donors and followed circulating CD8+ T-cell counts.

This clone came up once. What it binds is not known. The input for sequencing was PBMCs, taken after 24 months of ibrutinib treatment. This clonotype was obtained from a human donor with chronic lymphocytic leukemia. The J gene is TRBJ2-3, the V gene TRBV2, with a weak D call TRBD2 (6 bases). In DNA form, the CDR3 reads TGTGCCAGCAGTGACGAGGCGGGAAGGTCAGATACGCAGTATTTT. This gives the protein CASSDEAGRSDTQYF. The full variable domain, rest sourced from reference TRBV2 and TRBJ2-3, is EPEVTQTPSHQVTQMGQEVILRCVPISNHLYFYWYRQILGQKVEFLVSFYNNEISEKSEIFDDQFSVERPDGSNFTLKIRSTKLEDSAMYFCASSDEAGRSDTQYFGPGTRLTVL.